Following are 18 T cell receptor beta chains from one sample sequenced in a study of blood T cell repertoires in COVID-19. Some clones are missing from TCRdb's copy, which holds only in-frame ones; the method was immunoSEQ multiplex PCR. The sample has about 140,000 clones, around 85% seen once. The material sequenced was PBMCs or T cells enriched from blood (not recorded which). The source is a woman between 35 and 50 years old who had recovered from COVID-19.

This chain connects TRBV5-1 to TRBJ2-5, with D possibly TRBD1 on 5 matching bases. Trimming shortened V by 6 bases and J by 2 bases, and 14 bases separated the two germline ends. CDR3 length: 14 amino acids. The V gene's germline CDR1 is SGHRS and CDR2 YFSETQ. CDR3 sequence: CASKRLTGQETQYF. CDR3 coding DNA: TGCGCCAGCAAACGGCTAACAGGTCAAGAGACCCAGTACTTC.

The J gene is TRBJ2-1, the V gene TRBV14; 13 bases agree with TRBD2. The V and J ends lost 4 bases and 6 bases, in that order; junction bases with no gene match: 6. CDR3 length equals 16 residues. The germline V gene has CDR1 SGHDN and CDR2 FVKESK. CDR3 amino acids: CASSRATSGRANEQFF. DNA of the CDR3: TGTGCCAGCAGCCGCGCTACTAGCGGGAGGGCCAATGAGCAGTTCTTC.

V and J are TRBV6-1 and TRBJ2-1; maybe TRBD2 (5 bases). The CDR3 sequence is 15 residues long. Germline V gene sequence: CDR1 MNHNS, CDR2 SASEGT. V was trimmed by 3 bases and J by 1 base, leaving 10 bases between them. The CDR3 DNA follows: TGTGCCAGCAGTGATTGGACTCTGTCCTACAATGAGCAGTTCTTC. This codes for CASSDWTLSYNEQFF.

V gene TRBV19 combines with J gene TRBJ1-2; TRBD1 is a possible D gene (6 bases). V lost 4 bases, J lost 5 bases, and 14 bases lay in between. CDR1 and CDR2 (germline): LNHDA, SQIVND (reference sequence). The CDR3 is 14 residues long. The CDR3 nucleotides read TGTGCCAGTAGTAGGGGGCCAACCTCTTATGGCTACACCTTC. Translating gives CASSRGPTSYGYTF. The variable domain in full, with the rest retrieved from reference TRBV19 and TRBJ1-2, is DGGITQSPKYLFRKEGQNVTLSCEQNLNHDAMYWYRQDPGQGLRLIYYSQIVNDFQKGDIAEGYSVSREKKESFPLTVTSAQKNPTAFYLCASSRGPTSYGYTFGSGTRLTVV.

V and J are TRBV7-9 and TRBJ2-6; 7 bases fit TRBD2. The CDR3 is made up of 16 amino acids. Germline V gene lookup returns CDR1 SEHNR and CDR2 FQNEAQ (reference sequence). Losses at the gene ends were 0 bases for V and 1 base for J; bases not matched to a gene: 0. The CDR3 nucleotides are TGTGCCAGCAGCTTAGCGGGAGGGTCTGGGGCCAACGTCCTGACTTTC. Amino acids: CASSLAGGSGANVLTF.

The chain links TRBV3-1 (or the pseudogene TRBV3-2) to TRBJ1-5; 7 nucleotides line up with TRBD1. This CDR3 contains 14 residues. J lost 7 bases, V lost 3 bases, and 6 bases had no gene match. CDR1 LGHDT and CDR2 YNNKEL come from the germline V gene (reference sequence). The CDR3 DNA reads TGTGCCAGCAGCCAGGCACAGGGGAGCCAGCCCCAGCATTTT. This sequence encodes CASSQAQGSQPQHF.

The chain couples TRBV2 to TRBJ2-2, with D maybe TRBD1 (6 bases). The CDR3 covers 14 residues. The V end was cut by 3 bases, the J end by 5 bases, with 10 bases between. Germline CDR1 SNHLY, CDR2 FYNNEI. CDR3 residues: CASSEGQTTGELFF. The CDR3 DNA sequence: TGTGCCAGCAGTGAGGGACAAACAACCGGGGAGCTGTTTTTT. Full variable domain (remainder filled in from reference TRBV2 and TRBJ2-2): EPEVTQTPSHQVTQMGQEVILRCVPISNHLYFYWYRQILGQKVEFLVSFYNNEISEKSEIFDDQFSVERPDGSNFTLKIRSTKLEDSAMYFCASSEGQTTGELFFGEGSRLTVL.

The chain joins TRBV5-4 to TRBJ2-7; TRBD2 agrees at 9 bases. V was clipped by 5 bases and J by 0 bases; unmatched bases: 6. The CDR3 sequence is 15 residues long. Per germline, CDR1 SGHNT and CDR2 YYREEE (reference sequence). The CDR3 coding sequence is TGTGCCAGCAGTTATAGCGGGAGCATCTCCTACGAGCAGTACTTC. Protein: CASSYSGSISYEQYF. The variable domain in full, completed from reference TRBV5-4 and TRBJ2-7, reads ETGVTQSPTHLIKTRGQQVTLRCSSQSGHNTVSWYQQALGQGPQFIFQYYREEENGRGNFPPRFSGLQFPNYSSELNVNALELDDSALYLCASSYSGSISYEQYFGPGTRLTVT.

This rearrangement joins TRBV29-1 to TRBJ1-2, with D maybe TRBD1 (6 bases). Germline loops: CDR1 SQVTM, CDR2 ANQGSEA. Deletions cut 4 bases from V and 8 bases from J, with 17 bases between. This CDR3 has 13 residues. As DNA, the CDR3 is TGCAGCGTTGGAATCACGGGGGGCCAAGGCTACACCTTC. Its translation: CSVGITGGQGYTF.

The sample holds one count of this clone. V usage is TRBV2 and J usage is TRBJ2-5; D remains unclear. V was cut by 5 bases and J by 1 base, with 5 bases left in between. The CDR3 consists of 12 residues. The germline CDR1 and CDR2 sequences are SNHLY and FYNNEI. CDR3 amino acids: CASSLFQETQYF. CDR3 coding DNA: TGTGCCAGCAGTTTATTCCAAGAGACCCAGTACTTC.

CDR3 in DNA: TGTGCCAGCAGCCAACTAGCGGGGTCCTCTGCCGATACGCAGTATTTT. Translating it yields CASSQLAGSSADTQYF. This chain connects TRBV14 to TRBJ2-3; TRBD2 agrees at 9 bases. The V gene end was trimmed by 2 bases and the J gene end by 6 bases; junction bases not matched to a gene: 9. CDR1 SGHDN and CDR2 FVKESK come from the germline V gene. The CDR3 has 16 residues. The full variable domain, completed using reference TRBV14 and TRBJ2-3, is EAGVTQFPSHSVIEKGQTVTLRCDPISGHDNLYWYRRVMGKEIKFLLHFVKESKQDESGMPNNRFLAERTGGTYSTLKVQPAELEDSGVYFCASSQLAGSSADTQYFGPGTRLTVL.

The chain carries TRBV9 and TRBJ2-3; 7 bases are a match to TRBD2. Trimming cost V 6 bases and J 5 bases; bases outside gene matches: 0. Looked up from germline, CDR1 is SGDLS and CDR2 is YYNGEE. This CDR3 contains 11 residues. DNA for the CDR3: TGTGCCAGCACGGGGGGAGATACGCAGTATTTT. As protein: CASTGGDTQYF. Variable domain in full (rest from reference TRBV9 and TRBJ2-3): DSGVTQTPKHLITATGQRVTLRCSPRSGDLSVYWYQQSLDQGLQFLIQYYNGEERAKGNILERFSAQQFPDLHSELNLSSLELGDSALYFCASTGGDTQYFGPGTRLTVL.

This rearrangement joins TRBV15 to TRBJ2-5, with 8 bases lining up with TRBD1. The CDR3 loop spans 14 amino acids. The V gene end was trimmed by 5 bases and the J gene end by 4 bases; junction bases not matched to a gene: 6. The germline V gene encodes CDR1 LNHNV and CDR2 YYDKDF (reference sequence). CDR3 residues: CATSDQGALETQYF. The CDR3 coding sequence is TGTGCCACCAGCGATCAGGGGGCACTAGAGACCCAGTACTTC.

The chain links TRBV30 to TRBJ1-1; D is possibly TRBD1 (5 bases). The V gene's germline CDR1 is GTSNPN and CDR2 SVGIG (reference sequence). Trimming left V 3 bases short and J 2 bases short, with 10 bases between. The length of the CDR3 is 13 residues. CDR3 residues: CAWRGRVNTEAFF. In DNA, the CDR3 is TGTGCCTGGAGGGGCAGGGTAAACACTGAAGCTTTCTTT.

This rearrangement joins TRBV4-1 to TRBJ2-1; TRBD2 aligns across 13 bases. Trimming at V came to 3 bases and at J to 4 bases, leaving 9 bases not matched to a gene. Germline CDR1 MGHRA, CDR2 YSYEKL. The CDR3 consists of 18 residues. This chain's CDR3 is CASSHHLLLAGGYNEQFF. CDR3 sequence (DNA): TGCGCCAGCAGCCACCACTTATTACTAGCGGGAGGGTACAATGAGCAGTTCTTC.

In its sample, this clone was seen once. This sequence joins TRBV13 and TRBJ1-2; tentative D call: TRBD1 (6 bases). CDR1 is PRHDT and CDR2 is FYEKMQ in the germline V gene (reference sequence). The CDR3 runs to 17 residues. Trimming cost V 0 bases and J 3 bases, with 17 bases left between them. The CDR3 sequence is CASSLGASGGQDYGYTF. In DNA, the CDR3 is TGTGCCAGCAGCTTAGGGGCCAGCGGGGGGCAAGACTATGGCTACACCTTC.

The chain carries TRBV10-3 and TRBJ1-2, with D possibly TRBD1 on 5 matching bases. This CDR3 comprises 15 residues. The V end was cut by 0 bases, the J end by 8 bases, with 16 bases between. Germline V CDR1 and CDR2: ENHRY, SYGVKD. DNA for the CDR3: TGTGCCATCAGTGAGTCTTCGGGGACTTTAAGAGGCTACACCTTC. Its protein product is CAISESSGTLRGYTF.

The rearrangement links TRBV30 to TRBJ2-7; D unclear. Deletions cut 0 bases from V and 4 bases from J, with 19 bases between. Germline V gene sequence: CDR1 GTSNPN, CDR2 SVGIG (reference sequence). The CDR3 consists of 16 residues. The DNA for the CDR3 is TGTGCCTGGAGTGTACTCCCCCCTGGGCAAGATTACGAGCAGTACTTC. Translating gives CAWSVLPPGQDYEQYF.